This T cell receptor beta chain emerged from a study of cytomegalovirus exposure and HLA in healthy donors. The primer mix had 60 Vbeta and 13 Jbeta primers. Using immunoSEQ multiplex PCR, the repertoire was profiled, and TCRdb retains in-frame clones only, with some absent. The table includes about 190,000 clones, 79% detected once. This clonotype originated in a woman between 18 and 29 years old in good health and CMV-seronegative. The sample was PBMCs.

CDR3 bases: TGTGCCAGCAGTGAAGATTCACAGGGCTCATGGGCCAAAAACATTCAGTACTTC. Its protein is CASSEDSQGSWAKNIQYF. The chain recombines TRBV6-1 with TRBJ2-4, with D perhaps TRBD1 (6 bases). Trimming shortened V by 1 base and J by 1 base, and 17 bases separated the two germline ends. The CDR3 sequence is 18 residues long. Germline V gene sequence: CDR1 MNHNS, CDR2 SASEGT.